This T cell receptor beta chain was sequenced in a study of T-cell memory formation after mild COVID-19. Study summary: Clusters were largely donor specific.

TCRdb recomputed calls from the 5' RACE reads with MiXCR, one row per CDR3 protein. The sample has 200,000 to 300,000 distinct CDR3 sequences; approximately 15% are singletons. Unmatched junction bases numbered 9, after V lost 4 bases and J lost 5 bases. Germline V gene sequence: CDR1 SGHTA, CDR2 FQGNSA. The CDR3 runs to 15 residues. Sequencing was done on a sample of PBMCs or a T cell subset sorted from them (not recorded which). The sequence was collected from an adult woman who had mild COVID-19 (a few samples of this study predate the infection). Cell type and time point are not known. J is TRBJ2-3 and V is TRBV7-2; 7 bases map to TRBD2. The CDR3 DNA reads TGTGCCAGCAGCTCCGAGGGACTATCGGGAGATACGCAGTATTTT. It is translated as CASSSEGLSGDTQYF. Looking up the rest from reference TRBV7-2 and TRBJ2-3 gives the full variable domain: GAGVSQSPSNKVTEKGKDVELRCDPISGHTALYWYRQSLGQGLEFLIYFQGNSAPDKSGLPSDRFSAERTGGSVSTLTIQRTQQEDSAVYLCASSSEGLSGDTQYFGPGTRLTVL.